This T cell receptor beta chain was recovered during a study of T cell repertoires in cytomegalovirus infection. As for the study in general: The authors used CMV epitopes that were HLA-C-restricted (recently identified) and HLA-B-restricted (well studied).

This clonotype was seen only a few times. The antigen remains unidentified. The length of the CDR3 is 13 residues. V lost 3 bases, J lost 8 bases, and 10 bases lay in between. TCRdb recomputed calls from the reads with MiXCR, one row per CDR3 protein. The sample records approximately 990,000 distinct CDR3 sequences, more than 25% being singletons. The sequenced sample was cultured CD8+ T cells from PBMCs, obtained from culture after CMV antigen stimulation. The sequence came from a human donor in good health (CMV status not recorded). Some clones in this sample may be carry-over from other donors' samples. V and J are TRBV12-3 or TRBV12-4 and TRBJ1-4; possibly TRBD1 for D (5 bases). The CDR3 sequence is CASSFSGDEKLFF. The DNA for the CDR3 is TGTGCCAGCAGTTTCTCGGGGGACGAAAAACTGTTTTTT.